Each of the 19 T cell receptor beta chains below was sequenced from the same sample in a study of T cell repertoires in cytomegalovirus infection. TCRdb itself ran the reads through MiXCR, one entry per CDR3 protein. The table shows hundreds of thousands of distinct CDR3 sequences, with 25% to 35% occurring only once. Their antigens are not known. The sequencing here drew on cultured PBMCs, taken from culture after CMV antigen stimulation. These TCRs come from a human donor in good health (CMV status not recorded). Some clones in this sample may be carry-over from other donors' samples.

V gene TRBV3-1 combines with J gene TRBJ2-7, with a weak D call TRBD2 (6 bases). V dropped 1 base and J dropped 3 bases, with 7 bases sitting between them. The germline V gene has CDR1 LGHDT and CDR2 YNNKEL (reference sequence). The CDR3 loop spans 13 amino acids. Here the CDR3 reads CASSQAEGYEQYF. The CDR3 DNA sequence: TGTGCCAGCAGCCAAGCGGAGGGCTACGAGCAGTACTTC.

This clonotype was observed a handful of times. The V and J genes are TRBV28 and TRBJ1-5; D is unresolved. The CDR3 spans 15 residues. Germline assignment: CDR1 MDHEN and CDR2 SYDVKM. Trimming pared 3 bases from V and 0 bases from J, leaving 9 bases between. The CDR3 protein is CASSFPHGSNQPQHF. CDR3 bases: TGTGCCAGCAGTTTCCCCCACGGTAGCAATCAGCCCCAGCATTTT.

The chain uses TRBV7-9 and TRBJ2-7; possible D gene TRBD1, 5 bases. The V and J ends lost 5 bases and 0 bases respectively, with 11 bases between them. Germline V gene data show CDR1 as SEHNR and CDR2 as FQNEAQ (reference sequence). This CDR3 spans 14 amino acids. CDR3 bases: TGTGCCAGCAGCCCGGACATCTACTCCTACGAGCAGTACTTC. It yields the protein CASSPDIYSYEQYF.

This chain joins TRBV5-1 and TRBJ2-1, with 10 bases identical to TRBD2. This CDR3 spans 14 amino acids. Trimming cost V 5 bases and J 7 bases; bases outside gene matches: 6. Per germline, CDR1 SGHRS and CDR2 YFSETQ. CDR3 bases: TGCGCCAGCAGAGCTCTAGCGGGAGCGAATGAGCAGTTCTTC. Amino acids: CASRALAGANEQFF.

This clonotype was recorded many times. In nucleotides, the CDR3 is TGTGCCAGCAGCGGTTCGAGCTACCCGAACACTGAAGCTTTCTTT. Translated: CASSGSSYPNTEAFF. The genes are TRBV7-2 and TRBJ1-1; the D is unclear. Deletions cut 5 bases from V and 1 base from J, with 14 bases between. Germline-derived CDR1 and CDR2 are SGHTA and FQGNSA. The CDR3 has 15 amino acids.

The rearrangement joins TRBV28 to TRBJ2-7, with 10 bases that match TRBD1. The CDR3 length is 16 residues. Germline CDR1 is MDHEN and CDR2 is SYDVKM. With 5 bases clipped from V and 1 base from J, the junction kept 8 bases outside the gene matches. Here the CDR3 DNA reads TGTGCCAGCAGTCCGTCTGGACAGGGGGGTTCCTACGAGCAGTACTTC. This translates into CASSPSGQGGSYEQYF.

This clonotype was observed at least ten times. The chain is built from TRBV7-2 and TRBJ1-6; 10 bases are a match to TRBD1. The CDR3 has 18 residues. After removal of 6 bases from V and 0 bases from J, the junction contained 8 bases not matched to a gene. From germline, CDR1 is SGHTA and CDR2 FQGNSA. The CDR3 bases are TGTGCCAGCAGTCCGGGACAGGGGCGAAGCTCCTATAATTCACCCCTCCACTTT. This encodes CASSPGQGRSSYNSPLHF.

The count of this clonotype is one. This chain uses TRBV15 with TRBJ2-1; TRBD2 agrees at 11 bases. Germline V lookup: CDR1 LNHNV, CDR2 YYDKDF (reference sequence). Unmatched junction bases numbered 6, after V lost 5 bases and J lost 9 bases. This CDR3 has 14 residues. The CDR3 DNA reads TGTGCCACCAGCCCCGGGCTAGCGGGAGGTGAGCAGTTCTTC. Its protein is CATSPGLAGGEQFF.

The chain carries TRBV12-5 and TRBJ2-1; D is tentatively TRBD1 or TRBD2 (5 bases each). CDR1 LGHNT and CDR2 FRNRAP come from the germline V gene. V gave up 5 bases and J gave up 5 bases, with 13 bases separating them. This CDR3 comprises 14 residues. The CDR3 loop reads CASGDSGTHNEQFF. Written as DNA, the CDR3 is TGTGCTAGTGGTGACTCCGGGACCCACAATGAGCAGTTCTTC.

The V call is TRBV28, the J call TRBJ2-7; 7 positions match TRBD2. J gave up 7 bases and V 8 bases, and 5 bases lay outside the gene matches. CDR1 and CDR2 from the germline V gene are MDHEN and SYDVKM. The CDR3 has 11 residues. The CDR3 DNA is TGTGCCAGCGGGACTACTCTAGAGCAGTACGTC. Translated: CASGTTLEQYV.

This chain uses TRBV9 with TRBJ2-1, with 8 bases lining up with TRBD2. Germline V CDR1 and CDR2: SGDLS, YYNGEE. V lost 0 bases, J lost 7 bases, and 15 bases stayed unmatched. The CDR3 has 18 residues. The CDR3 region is CASSVAPPVAGLSNEQFF. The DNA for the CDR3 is TGTGCCAGCAGCGTAGCGCCCCCAGTAGCGGGGTTATCTAATGAGCAGTTCTTC.

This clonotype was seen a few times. The CDR3 bases are TGTGCCACCAGTGGATGGGGGAATGAGCAGTTCTTC. Translation: CATSGWGNEQFF. The chain joins TRBV24-1 to TRBJ2-1; D may match TRBD1 or TRBD2 (5 bases each). The germline V gene has CDR1 KGHDR and CDR2 SFDVKD. V lost 5 bases and J lost 7, with 8 bases in between. This CDR3 region has 12 residues.

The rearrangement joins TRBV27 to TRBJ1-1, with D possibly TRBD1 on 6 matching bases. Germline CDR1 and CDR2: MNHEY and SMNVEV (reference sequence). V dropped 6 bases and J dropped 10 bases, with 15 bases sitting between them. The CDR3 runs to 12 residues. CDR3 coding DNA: TGTGCCAGCAGACAGGGACCACTGAGAGCTTTCTTT. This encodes CASRQGPLRAFF.

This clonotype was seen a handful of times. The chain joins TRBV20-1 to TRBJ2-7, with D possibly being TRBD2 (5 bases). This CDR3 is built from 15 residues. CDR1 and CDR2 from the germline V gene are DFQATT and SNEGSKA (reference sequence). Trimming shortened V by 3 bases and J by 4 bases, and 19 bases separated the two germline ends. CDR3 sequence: CSASGRALNAYEQYF. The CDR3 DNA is TGCAGTGCTAGTGGGCGGGCCCTTAATGCATACGAGCAGTACTTC.

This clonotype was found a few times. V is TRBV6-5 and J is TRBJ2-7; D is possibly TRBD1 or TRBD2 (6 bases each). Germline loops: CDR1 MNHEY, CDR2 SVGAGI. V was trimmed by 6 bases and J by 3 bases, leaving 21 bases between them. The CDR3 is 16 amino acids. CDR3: CASSSRTGRLDYEQYF. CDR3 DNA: TGTGCCAGCAGCTCACGTACAGGGAGGCTGGACTACGAGCAGTACTTC.

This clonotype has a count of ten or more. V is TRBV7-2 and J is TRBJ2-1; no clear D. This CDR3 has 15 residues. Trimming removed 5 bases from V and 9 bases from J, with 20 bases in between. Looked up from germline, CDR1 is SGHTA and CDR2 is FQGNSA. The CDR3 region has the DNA TGTGCCAGCAGCCTAAGGATCGGCCTCTCGGGTGAGCAGTTCTTC. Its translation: CASSLRIGLSGEQFF.

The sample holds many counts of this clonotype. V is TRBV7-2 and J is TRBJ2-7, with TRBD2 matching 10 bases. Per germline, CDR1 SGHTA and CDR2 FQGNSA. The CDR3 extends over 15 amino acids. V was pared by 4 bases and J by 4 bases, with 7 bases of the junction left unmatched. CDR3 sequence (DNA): TGTGCCAGCAGCTCCTCTAGCGGGAGTGGGTACGAGCAGTACTTC. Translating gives CASSSSSGSGYEQYF.

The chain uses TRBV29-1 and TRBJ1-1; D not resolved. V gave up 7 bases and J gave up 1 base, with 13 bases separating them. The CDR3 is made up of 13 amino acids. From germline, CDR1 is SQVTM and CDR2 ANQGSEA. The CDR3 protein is CSARGRQNTEAFF. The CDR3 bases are TGCAGCGCCAGAGGGAGACAGAACACTGAAGCTTTCTTT.

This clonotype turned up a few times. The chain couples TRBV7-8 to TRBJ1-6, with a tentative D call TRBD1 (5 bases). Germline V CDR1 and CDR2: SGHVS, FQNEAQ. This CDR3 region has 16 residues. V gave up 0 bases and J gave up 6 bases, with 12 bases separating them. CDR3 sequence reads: CASSLAPVTANSPLHF. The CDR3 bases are TGTGCCAGCAGCTTAGCGCCCGTGACAGCTAATTCACCCCTCCACTTT.